This TCR beta chain appears in the sequencing data of a study of shared clonotypes between healthy human individuals. Whole-study results and caveats: Larger estimated richness was generally seen in naive subsets than in memory subsets.

Comments on this clone: As yet, its antigen is unknown. The same CDR3 is also encoded by other DNA sequences in this sample.

At deep level, the assay was performed. Here immunoSEQ multiplex PCR was the method, and the copy in TCRdb shows in-frame clones only, minus some. The sample holds some 650,000 clones, less than 98% seen once. The TCR sequence derives from a woman under 40 in good health. Sample: naive CD4+ T cells sorted from blood. Subset in this sample: CD45RA+ positively selected.

This chain's CDR3 is CASRTGGGEKLFF. CDR3 DNA sequence: TGTGCCAGCAGAACTGGTGGAGGCGAAAAACTGTTTTTT. The chain uses TRBV6-1 and TRBJ1-4; no definite D call. The CDR3 contains 13 residues. Per the germline V gene, CDR1 is MNHNS and CDR2 is SASEGT. Trimming took off 6 bases at V and 8 bases at J, with 13 bases between the two ends.